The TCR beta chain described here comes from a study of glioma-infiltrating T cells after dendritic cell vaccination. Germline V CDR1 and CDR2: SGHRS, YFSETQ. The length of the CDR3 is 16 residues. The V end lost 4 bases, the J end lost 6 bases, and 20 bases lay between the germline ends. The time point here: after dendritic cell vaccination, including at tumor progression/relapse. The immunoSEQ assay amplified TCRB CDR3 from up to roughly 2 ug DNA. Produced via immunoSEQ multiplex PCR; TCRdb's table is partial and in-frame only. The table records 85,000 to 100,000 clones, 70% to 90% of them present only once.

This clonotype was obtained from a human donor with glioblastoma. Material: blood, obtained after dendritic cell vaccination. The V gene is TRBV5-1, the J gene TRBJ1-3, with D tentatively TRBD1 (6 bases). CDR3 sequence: CASSPSGPGAENTIYF. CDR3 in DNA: TGCGCCAGCAGCCCTTCGGGACCAGGGGCTGAAAACACCATATATTTT.